Following are 32 T cell receptor beta chains from one sample sequenced in a study of identical twins. TCRdb called the 5' RACE reads again in MiXCR, with one record for every CDR3 protein. In the table there are around 530,000 distinct CDR3 sequences, over 12% of which are singletons. This sample was shared with a second study, whose subject was yellow fever vaccine responses in identical twins.

Sequencing was done on a sample of CD4+ T cells sorted from blood. These receptors were collected from a woman aged 18-29 years in good health.

The table lists this clonotype with many counts. The chain links TRBV25-1 to TRBJ2-3; the match to TRBD2 covers 12 bases. Trimming cost V 7 bases and J 4 bases; bases outside gene matches: 9. The germline CDR1 and CDR2 sequences are MGHDK and SYGVNS. CDR3 length: 16 residues. CDR3 nucleotide sequence: TGTGCCAGCAAGCCCTCGACTAGCGGGAGTCCAGATACGCAGTATTTT. Its translation is CASKPSTSGSPDTQYF.

V is TRBV20-1 and J is TRBJ2-1; TRBD2 matches at 11 bases. Germline CDR1 is DFQATT and CDR2 is SNEGSKA (reference sequence). After removal of 5 bases from V and 0 bases from J, the junction contained 12 bases not matched to a gene. The CDR3 spans 18 residues. The CDR3 nucleotides are TGCAGTGCTGAAATAGCGGGGGGGCTCCAAAGCTCCTACAATGAGCAGTTCTTC. Its translation: CSAEIAGGLQSSYNEQFF.

V and J are TRBV28 and TRBJ1-1; D perhaps matches TRBD1 (6 bases). Per the germline V gene, CDR1 is MDHEN and CDR2 is SYDVKM. Trimming left V 7 bases short and J 6 bases short, with 15 bases between. The CDR3 spans 13 residues. The CDR3 sequence is CASTRGGRPEAFF. CDR3 DNA sequence: TGTGCCAGCACTAGAGGGGGGCGGCCTGAAGCTTTCTTT. The entire variable domain, with the rest obtained from reference TRBV28 and TRBJ1-1, is as follows: DVKVTQSSRYLVKRTGEKVFLECVQDMDHENMFWYRQDPGLGLRLIYFSYDVKMKEKGDIPEGYSVSREKKERFSLILESASTNQTSMYLCASTRGGRPEAFFGQGTRLTVV.

This clonotype was found a few times. The chain recombines TRBV7-6 with TRBJ2-2; D is unclear. CDR3 length equals 16 residues. CDR1 and CDR2 from the germline V gene are SGHVS and FNYEAQ. Trimming cost V 1 base and J 6 bases, with 15 bases left between them. The CDR3 reads CASSLDPTVVSGELFF. DNA of the CDR3: TGTGCCAGCAGCTTAGATCCGACCGTGGTATCCGGGGAGCTGTTTTTT. Together with reference TRBV7-6 and TRBJ2-2, the CDR3 gives the full variable domain: GAGVSQSPRYKVTKRGQDVALRCDPISGHVSLYWYRQALGQGPEFLTYFNYEAQQDKSGLPNDRFSAERPEGSISTLTIQRTEQRDSAMYRCASSLDPTVVSGELFFGEGSRLTVL.

The CDR3 reads CASSLVGLLTDTQYF. CDR3 sequence (DNA): TGCGCCAGCAGCTTGGTGGGACTACTCACAGATACGCAGTATTTT. V usage is TRBV5-1 and J usage is TRBJ2-3; TRBD2 aligns across 7 bases. Germline V gene data show CDR1 as SGHRS and CDR2 as YFSETQ. The CDR3 is made up of 15 amino acids. V gave up 0 bases and J gave up 2 bases; unmatched junction bases: 3.

This clonotype was seen only a few times. The gene calls are TRBV28 and TRBJ1-4; D is unresolved. Germline CDR1 reads MDHEN; CDR2 reads SYDVKM. The CDR3 contains 15 residues. Trimming cost V 1 base and J 8 bases, with 14 bases left between them. The CDR3, as DNA: TGTGCCAGCAGTTTATCGCAGGTCGGGATCGAAAAACTGTTTTTT. Translation: CASSLSQVGIEKLFF.

This chain joins TRBV6-5 and TRBJ1-1, with D perhaps TRBD1 (6 bases). Trimming removed 0 bases from V and 2 bases from J, with 16 bases in between. The germline V gene encodes CDR1 MNHEY and CDR2 SVGAGI. The CDR3 extends over 17 amino acids. CDR3 sequence: CASSYSLVWGQNTEAFF. The CDR3 DNA sequence: TGTGCCAGCAGTTACTCATTGGTTTGGGGGCAAAACACTGAAGCTTTCTTT.

This clonotype was recorded a few times. The chain links TRBV28 to TRBJ1-1; D remains ambiguous. V was trimmed by 2 bases and J by 7 bases, leaving 11 bases between them. The germline V gene has CDR1 MDHEN and CDR2 SYDVKM. CDR3 length equals 13 residues. The CDR3 spells CASSLRVTDEAFF. The CDR3 DNA sequence: TGTGCCAGCAGTTTACGGGTCACAGATGAAGCTTTCTTT. The variable domain in full, completed from reference TRBV28 and TRBJ1-1, reads DVKVTQSSRYLVKRTGEKVFLECVQDMDHENMFWYRQDPGLGLRLIYFSYDVKMKEKGDIPEGYSVSREKKERFSLILESASTNQTSMYLCASSLRVTDEAFFGQGTRLTVV.

In this sample, this clonotype turned up many times. This chain joins TRBV10-3 and TRBJ2-5; D tentatively reads TRBD1 or TRBD2 (5 bases each). The CDR3 totals 10 residues. V lost 8 bases and J lost 5, with 6 bases in between. Germline V lookup: CDR1 ENHRY, CDR2 SYGVKD. CDR3: CAIGDETQYF. The CDR3 DNA follows: TGTGCCATCGGGGACGAGACCCAGTACTTC.

J is TRBJ2-5 and V is TRBV11-1; 8 positions agree with TRBD2. The CDR3 totals 19 residues. CDR1 and CDR2 (germline): SGHAT, FQDESV (reference sequence). V dropped 4 bases and J dropped 5; count of bases not matched to a gene: 21. For the CDR3, the DNA is TGTGCCAGCAGCTCCTCACCTAAACGGGCCCCGCAGCGGGGGGAGACCCAGTACTTC. Translated, it gives CASSSSPKRAPQRGETQYF.

Only a few counts were recorded for this clonotype. The rearrangement joins TRBV7-9 to TRBJ2-1; 7 positions match TRBD2. Germline assignment: CDR1 SEHNR and CDR2 FQNEAQ (reference sequence). The CDR3 runs to 15 residues. V gave up 5 bases and J gave up 1 base; unmatched junction bases: 5. As DNA, the CDR3 is TGTGCCAGCAGCCCTCGGGGGGTGTCCTACAATGAGCAGTTCTTC. Amino acid sequence: CASSPRGVSYNEQFF.

The V gene is TRBV5-5, the J gene TRBJ1-4; D is perhaps TRBD1 (6 bases). V was pared by 0 bases and J by 3 bases, with 12 bases between. In germline, CDR1 is SGHKS, CDR2 YYEKEE (reference sequence). The CDR3 is made up of 16 amino acids. The CDR3 DNA is TGTGCCAGCAGCTTGGCGCCAGGGGTTTCTAATGAAAAACTGTTTTTT. It codes for CASSLAPGVSNEKLFF.

In this sample, this clonotype turned up a few times. For the CDR3, the DNA is TGTGCCAGCAGTTACTCGACTAGCGGGGGGATAGGATACAATGAGCAGTTCTTC. Protein product: CASSYSTSGGIGYNEQFF. V is TRBV6-5 and J is TRBJ2-1; 13 positions match TRBD2. V gave up 0 bases and J gave up 4 bases; unmatched junction bases: 6. Germline-derived CDR1 and CDR2 are MNHEY and SVGAGI. This CDR3 comprises 18 residues.

This clonotype has just a few counts. V and J are TRBV12-3 or TRBV12-4 and TRBJ1-6, with 9 bases aligning to TRBD1. The V gene end was trimmed by 7 bases and the J gene end by 7 bases; junction bases not matched to a gene: 8. CDR3 length: 15 amino acids. CDR3: CASKLSGTGNSPLHF. CDR3 nucleotides: TGTGCCAGCAAGCTATCCGGGACAGGGAATTCACCCCTCCACTTT.

The chain recombines TRBV3-1 with TRBJ2-2, with 8 bases that match TRBD2. The length of the CDR3 is 18 residues. V was pared by 0 bases and J by 0 bases, with 6 bases of the junction left unmatched. Germline V gene sequence: CDR1 LGHDT, CDR2 YNNKEL (reference sequence). The CDR3 DNA is TGTGCCAGCAGCCAAGATATCAGCGGGGGACCGAACACCGGGGAGCTGTTTTTT. Its protein product is CASSQDISGGPNTGELFF.

The J gene is TRBJ2-2, the V gene TRBV5-1; 12 bases match TRBD2. V was clipped by 0 bases and J by 2 bases; unmatched bases: 5. The CDR3 contains 18 residues. Germline V gene data show CDR1 as SGHRS and CDR2 as YFSETQ. The CDR3 DNA follows: TGCGCCAGCAGCTTGGCTCTAGCGGGGGGGCCAAACACCGGGGAGCTGTTTTTT. It codes for CASSLALAGGPNTGELFF.

This chain links TRBV24-1 with TRBJ2-2; TRBD1 agrees at 10 bases. The CDR3 extends over 15 amino acids. The V and J ends lost 4 bases and 7 bases, in that order; junction bases with no gene match: 5. Per germline, CDR1 KGHDR and CDR2 SFDVKD. Here the CDR3 DNA reads TGTGCCACCAGTGAAGGGACAGGGGATCTCGGGGAGCTGTTTTTT. It translates to CATSEGTGDLGELFF.

This clonotype showed up just once. The rearrangement uses TRBV18 and TRBJ2-7; TRBD2 aligns across 7 bases. This CDR3 contains 15 residues. From germline, CDR1 is KGHSH and CDR2 LQKENI. The junction had 6 bases not matched to a gene; V was cut back by 3 bases and J by 1 base. CDR3 amino acids: CASSPPGGDSYEQYF. In nucleotides, the CDR3 is TGTGCCAGCTCACCTCCGGGGGGAGATTCCTACGAGCAGTACTTC. Using reference TRBV18 and TRBJ2-7 for the parts outside the CDR3, the full variable domain is NAGVMQNPRHLVRRRGQEARLRCSPMKGHSHVYWYRQLPEEGLKFMVYLQKENIIDESGMPKERFSAEFPKEGPSILRIQQVVRGDSAAYFCASSPPGGDSYEQYFGPGTRLTVT.

The chain joins TRBV28 to TRBJ2-5, with a weak D call TRBD1 (6 bases). The germline gives CDR1 MDHEN, CDR2 SYDVKM. The CDR3 runs to 16 residues. V lost 3 bases and J lost 1, with 15 bases in between. The CDR3 DNA follows: TGTGCCAGCAGTTTGTCCGGGACACCCAGCCAAGAGACCCAGTACTTC. This translates into CASSLSGTPSQETQYF. Full variable domain (rest looked up from reference TRBV28 and TRBJ2-5): DVKVTQSSRYLVKRTGEKVFLECVQDMDHENMFWYRQDPGLGLRLIYFSYDVKMKEKGDIPEGYSVSREKKERFSLILESASTNQTSMYLCASSLSGTPSQETQYFGPGTRLLVL.

The chain is built from TRBV4-1 and TRBJ2-7; maybe TRBD2 (5 bases). In germline, CDR1 is MGHRA, CDR2 YSYEKL. V shed 2 bases and J shed 0 bases, with 11 bases lying between them. There are 15 residues in the CDR3. The CDR3 region is CASSQFRGSSYEQYF. The CDR3 nucleotides read TGCGCCAGCAGCCAATTCCGAGGGAGCTCCTACGAGCAGTACTTC.

In its sample, this clonotype was seen a few times. This chain uses TRBV7-3 with TRBJ1-2; TRBD1 aligns across 8 bases. CDR1 SGHTA and CDR2 FQGTGA come from the germline V gene. CDR3 length equals 14 residues. V shed 3 bases, J shed 6 bases, and the junction held 6 bases outside the gene matches. Written as DNA, the CDR3 is TGTGCCAGCAGCTTCGGGGACAGGAGCGATGGCTACACCTTC. This codes for CASSFGDRSDGYTF.

This clonotype was counted a single time. This chain links TRBV28 with TRBJ2-5; 9 bases are a match to TRBD2. V was clipped by 7 bases and J by 2 bases; unmatched bases: 5. The CDR3 is 14 amino acids. Germline values: CDR1 MDHEN, CDR2 SYDVKM. In DNA, the CDR3 is TGTGCCAGCAAGACTAGCGGCCCTCAAGAGACCCAGTACTTC. Its translation: CASKTSGPQETQYF.

There are a few counts of this clonotype. The rearrangement joins TRBV4-1 to TRBJ2-3; 11 nucleotides match TRBD2. V gave up 3 bases and J gave up 0 bases; unmatched junction bases: 14. Germline lookup yields CDR1 MGHRA and CDR2 YSYEKL. The CDR3 is made up of 20 amino acids. In nucleotides, the CDR3 is TGCGCCAGCAGCCATGCCGGGTTAGCGGGAGGGGGCACTAGCACAGATACGCAGTATTTT. It specifies CASSHAGLAGGGTSTDTQYF.

This clonotype was counted a few times. This sequence joins TRBV28 and TRBJ1-5; 10 bases align to TRBD1. This CDR3 region has 15 residues. Germline V gene lookup returns CDR1 MDHEN and CDR2 SYDVKM. V lost 11 bases to trimming and J lost 2 bases; unmatched junction nucleotides: 9. The CDR3 DNA sequence: TGTGCCGGAGGACAGGGGGGTGCAGGCAATCAGCCCCAGCATTTT. This encodes CAGGQGGAGNQPQHF.

This rearrangement joins TRBV20-1 to TRBJ2-5; D possibly corresponds to TRBD1 (6 bases). Germline lookup yields CDR1 DFQATT and CDR2 SNEGSKA (reference sequence). V was shortened by 1 base and J by 5 bases, with 23 bases between the two germline ends. The CDR3 runs 17 residues. Written as DNA, the CDR3 is TGCAGTGCTAGAGGGGCAGGGGAAGATACCTTAAAGGAGACCCAGTACTTC. Amino acids: CSARGAGEDTLKETQYF.

The chain is built from TRBV6-1 and TRBJ2-5; 8 nucleotides match TRBD1. This CDR3 comprises 13 residues. Trimming removed 10 bases from V and 5 bases from J; junction bases left unmatched: 9. Germline CDR1 reads MNHNS; CDR2 reads SASEGT. The CDR3 is CATSGTGPETQYF. CDR3 nucleotides: TGTGCCACTTCCGGGACAGGTCCGGAGACCCAGTACTTC.

The genes are TRBV12-3 or TRBV12-4 and TRBJ2-3; unclear D gene. Trimming shortened V by 3 bases and J by 6 bases, and 16 bases separated the two germline ends. This CDR3 has 15 residues. The CDR3 DNA reads TGTGCCAGCAGTTTGGTAGGGCCAAAGGCGGATACGCAGTATTTT. It codes for CASSLVGPKADTQYF.

The V call is TRBV5-1, the J call TRBJ1-1; 7 positions agree with TRBD1. Germline V CDR1 and CDR2: SGHRS, YFSETQ. This CDR3 has 16 amino acids. The V gene end was trimmed by 4 bases and the J gene end by 6 bases; junction bases not matched to a gene: 15. The CDR3: CASSPRTGYAFAEAFF. CDR3 coding DNA: TGCGCCAGCAGCCCCCGGACAGGATACGCATTTGCTGAAGCTTTCTTT.

The CDR3 here is CASSLGREETKNIQYF. The CDR3 DNA reads TGTGCCAGTAGTCTGGGGCGGGAGGAGACCAAAAACATTCAGTACTTC. The chain is built from TRBV19 and TRBJ2-4; 8 positions agree with TRBD2. CDR1 and CDR2 (germline): LNHDA, SQIVND (reference sequence). This CDR3 is built from 16 residues. The ends lost 5 bases at V and 2 bases at J; junction bases unmatched: 8.

This clonotype appeared a few times. The CDR3 loop reads CASSSKAGVVPNLETQYF. The CDR3 DNA reads TGTGCCAGCAGCTCTAAAGCGGGAGTCGTCCCAAATTTGGAGACCCAGTACTTC. The V and J genes are TRBV5-5 and TRBJ2-5, with 8 bases matching TRBD2. CDR3 length: 18 amino acids. The V segment lost 3 bases and the J segment 5 bases; nucleotides outside the gene matches: 18. The germline V gene has CDR1 SGHKS and CDR2 YYEKEE (reference sequence).

This clonotype was observed a handful of times. The CDR3 DNA reads TGTGCCAGCAGACCTAATCCCGGGACAGGGGTTCCCTACAATGAGCAGTTCTTC. Its translation is CASRPNPGTGVPYNEQFF. The rearrangement joins TRBV6-1 to TRBJ2-1; 10 bases are shared with TRBD1. The CDR3 contains 18 residues. V dropped 6 bases and J dropped 2; count of bases not matched to a gene: 13. CDR1 and CDR2 (germline): MNHNS, SASEGT.

This clonotype was counted a few times. The chain uses TRBV29-1 and TRBJ2-1; D ambiguous. Trimming pared 4 bases from V and 8 bases from J, leaving 6 bases between. CDR3 length: 10 amino acids. From germline, CDR1 is SQVTM and CDR2 ANQGSEA. Here the CDR3 reads CSVGSYEQFF. The CDR3 coding sequence is TGCAGCGTTGGATCATATGAGCAGTTCTTC.